The 26 T cell receptor beta chains reported below all come from one sample, sequenced in a study of T cell responses to AZD1222 COVID-19 vaccine. The data were produced by immunoSEQ multiplex PCR, yet TCRdb's version contains in-frame clones alone and is incomplete. The sample has approximately 140,000 clones, roughly 90% seen once. Sequencing was performed on peripheral blood, taken 28 days after the second AZD1222 dose. These receptors were obtained from an adult who received the AZD1222 COVID-19 vaccine.

The V and J genes are TRBV2 and TRBJ1-6; no clear D gene. This CDR3 has 14 amino acids. The ends were cut back, 8 bases at V and 5 bases at J, with 13 bases in the middle. CDR1 SNHLY and CDR2 FYNNEI come from the germline V gene. DNA of the CDR3: TGTGCCAGCGTTCGTCACGTGGATAATTCACCCCTCCACTTT. Amino acids: CASVRHVDNSPLHF.

The chain recombines TRBV7-8 with TRBJ2-1; 11 bases match TRBD2. Trimming removed 1 base from V and 8 bases from J; junction bases left unmatched: 13. Germline V gene data show CDR1 as SGHVS and CDR2 as FQNEAQ. This CDR3 has 18 amino acids. This CDR3 is CASSLGLSGRAGVDEQFF. CDR3 DNA: TGTGCCAGCAGCTTAGGGCTTAGCGGGAGGGCCGGAGTGGATGAGCAGTTCTTC. Supplemented by reference TRBV7-8 and TRBJ2-1, the full variable domain reads GAGVSQSPRYKVAKRGQDVALRCDPISGHVSLFWYQQALGQGPEFLTYFQNEAQLDKSGLPSDRFFAERPEGSVSTLKIQRTQQEDSAVYLCASSLGLSGRAGVDEQFFGPGTRLTVL.

The chain employs TRBV19 and TRBJ1-6, with D unclear. The V gene's germline CDR1 is LNHDA and CDR2 SQIVND (reference sequence). CDR3 size: 14 residues. Between the trimmed V and J ends, which lost 8 bases and 7 bases, there was a span of 15 bases. CDR3 sequence: CASHPPSANSPLHF. CDR3 nucleotides: TGTGCCAGTCACCCTCCTAGTGCCAATTCACCCCTCCACTTT.

V and J are TRBV7-6 and TRBJ1-6; D gene ambiguous. CDR1 SGHVS and CDR2 FNYEAQ come from the germline V gene. V gave up 1 base and J gave up 0 bases, with 10 bases separating them. This CDR3 region has 17 residues. The CDR3 sequence: CASSLDAASSYNSPLHF. The CDR3 DNA reads as TGTGCCAGCAGCTTAGATGCCGCGAGCTCCTATAATTCACCCCTCCACTTT.

The chain links TRBV19 to TRBJ1-2; D is uncertain. V gave up 10 bases and J gave up 10 bases, with 13 bases separating them. The CDR3 sequence is 10 residues long. Germline loops: CDR1 LNHDA, CDR2 SQIVND (reference sequence). CDR3 region: CATGRNDYTF. DNA of the CDR3: TGTGCCACAGGACGGAATGACTACACCTTC.

This chain uses TRBV10-3 with TRBJ2-1, with D perhaps TRBD1 (6 bases). The CDR3 covers 12 residues. Germline CDR1 is ENHRY and CDR2 is SYGVKD. V lost 6 bases and J 4 bases, leaving 7 bases between the germline ends. The CDR3 DNA follows: TGTGCCATCAGGGACAGATACAATGAGCAGTTCTTC. This encodes CAIRDRYNEQFF.

This clone occurred a few times. The chain has TRBV5-1 and TRBJ2-2; D may match TRBD1 or TRBD2 (7 bases each). This CDR3 spans 16 amino acids. Germline V lookup: CDR1 SGHRS, CDR2 YFSETQ. The germline V and J ends were trimmed by 4 bases and 4 bases, with 17 bases remaining between them. The DNA of the CDR3 is TGCGCCAGCAGCCTGGGGGGGACAGCCGTCACCGGGGAGCTGTTTTTT. Protein: CASSLGGTAVTGELFF.

This clone was seen once. The chain is built from TRBV24-1 and TRBJ1-5; maybe TRBD1 (5 bases). Germline CDR1 reads KGHDR; CDR2 reads SFDVKD. V was trimmed by 6 bases and J by 7 bases, leaving 12 bases between them. This CDR3 spans 13 amino acids. The CDR3 bases are TGTGCCACCAGTCAGGGTATTTGGCAGCCCCAGCATTTT. This sequence encodes CATSQGIWQPQHF.

This chain joins TRBV30 and TRBJ2-7; TRBD1 aligns across 7 bases. The CDR3 covers 11 residues. Germline CDR1 reads GTSNPN; CDR2 reads SVGIG (reference sequence). V shed 1 base, J shed 9 bases, and the junction held 3 bases outside the gene matches. The CDR3 DNA reads as TGTGCCTGGAGTGGGACAGGCTTGCAGTACTTC. This sequence encodes CAWSGTGLQYF.

This chain joins TRBV24-1 and TRBJ1-1; perhaps TRBD1 as D (6 bases). CDR1 and CDR2 from the germline V gene are KGHDR and SFDVKD. CDR3 size: 13 residues. V was trimmed by 7 bases and J by 1 base, leaving 9 bases between them. The CDR3, as DNA: TGTGCCACCAGCCCCAGGGGGAACACTGAAGCTTTCTTT. Protein: CATSPRGNTEAFF.

CDR3 nucleotides: TGTGCCAGCAGACCGGGACAGAGCAATCAGCCCCAGCATTTT. This gives the protein CASRPGQSNQPQHF. The V call is TRBV27, the J call TRBJ1-5; 7 bases are shared with TRBD1. The CDR3 consists of 14 residues. Germline values: CDR1 MNHEY, CDR2 SMNVEV (reference sequence). The ends lost 6 bases at V and 1 base at J; junction bases unmatched: 3.

This clone came up once. The chain uses TRBV7-6 and TRBJ1-1; TRBD1 is a possible D gene (5 bases). This CDR3 contains 15 residues. CDR1 and CDR2 from the germline V gene are SGHVS and FNYEAQ. Trimming took 0 bases from V and 1 from J, leaving 9 bases between them. This chain's CDR3 is CASSLAVGGNTEAFF. The CDR3, as DNA: TGTGCCAGCAGCTTAGCGGTCGGGGGGAACACTGAAGCTTTCTTT.

The V call is TRBV7-6, the J call TRBJ2-1, with TRBD2 identical over 10 bases. Trimming at V came to 1 base and at J to 2 bases, leaving 2 bases not matched to a gene. This CDR3 contains 16 residues. Per the germline V gene, CDR1 is SGHVS and CDR2 is FNYEAQ. The CDR3 loop reads CASSLGTSGAYNEQFF. CDR3 nucleotides: TGTGCCAGCAGCTTAGGGACTAGCGGAGCCTACAATGAGCAGTTCTTC.

This clone has just one count. This rearrangement joins TRBV27 to TRBJ2-3; 7 positions agree with TRBD2. Germline V gene lookup returns CDR1 MNHEY and CDR2 SMNVEV (reference sequence). With V trimmed by 2 bases and J by 2 bases, 7 bases remained unmatched. The CDR3 contains 16 residues. As DNA, the CDR3 is TGTGCCAGCAGTTTAGGAGCGGGACCACCCACAGATACGCAGTATTTT. This translates into CASSLGAGPPTDTQYF.

V is TRBV19 and J is TRBJ2-5; TRBD2 might be the D (5 bases). Looked up from germline, CDR1 is LNHDA and CDR2 is SQIVND (reference sequence). The CDR3 has 14 residues. The V end was cut by 3 bases, the J end by 5 bases, with 13 bases between. CDR3 loop: CASSMRGGWETQYF. CDR3 bases: TGTGCCAGTAGTATGCGAGGAGGATGGGAGACCCAGTACTTC.

The chain has TRBV3-1 (or the pseudogene TRBV3-2) and TRBJ1-6, with D hard to call. The ends were cut back, 7 bases at V and 7 bases at J, with 17 bases in the middle. Germline V gene lookup returns CDR1 LGHDT and CDR2 YNNKEL (reference sequence). The CDR3 has 15 amino acids. As DNA, the CDR3 is TGTGCCAGCACCTCCTCTGGACGGAGAAATTCACCCCTCCACTTT. Translated, it gives CASTSSGRRNSPLHF.

The rearrangement joins TRBV12-3 or TRBV12-4 to TRBJ1-4; perhaps TRBD1 as D (5 bases). This CDR3 is built from 12 residues. The V end lost 5 bases, the J end lost 7 bases, and 8 bases lay between the germline ends. CDR3 sequence (DNA): TGTGCCAGCAGTAGGGACCTTGAAAAACTGTTTTTT. As protein: CASSRDLEKLFF.

The rearrangement joins TRBV5-1 to TRBJ1-2; 7 bases align to TRBD1. Germline loops: CDR1 SGHRS, CDR2 YFSETQ. The V segment lost 0 bases and the J segment 0 bases; nucleotides outside the gene matches: 8. CDR3 length: 17 amino acids. CDR3 region: CASSLGQTGPPNYGYTF. The CDR3 coding sequence is TGCGCCAGCAGCTTGGGTCAGACAGGGCCCCCTAACTATGGCTACACCTTC.

V and J are TRBV5-8 and TRBJ2-3; D uncertain. Germline CDR1 reads SGHTS; CDR2 reads YDEGEE. The germline V and J ends were trimmed by 1 base and 4 bases, with 16 bases remaining between them. The CDR3 sequence is 16 residues long. The CDR3 sequence is CASSLSRTAWADTQYF. The CDR3 coding sequence is TGTGCCAGCAGCTTGAGCAGGACGGCCTGGGCAGATACGCAGTATTTT.

This rearrangement joins TRBV5-6 to TRBJ1-2; 7 bases are shared with TRBD1. The CDR3 has 16 amino acids. V trimming: 2 bases; J trimming: 6 bases; junction bases outside the gene matches: 13. The germline CDR1 and CDR2 sequences are SGHDT and YYEEEE. The CDR3 spells CASSFLSGTVGHGYTF. The CDR3 nucleotides read TGTGCCAGCAGCTTCTTATCCGGGACAGTGGGCCATGGCTACACCTTC.

The genes are TRBV6-4 and TRBJ2-2; D may be TRBD1 (5 bases). V was cut by 6 bases and J by 0 bases, with 14 bases left in between. CDR3 length: 16 residues. CDR1 is MRHNA and CDR2 is SNTAGT in the germline V gene. The CDR3 nucleotides read TGTGCCAGCAGCTCCTCCGCGACAGCGAACACCGGGGAGCTGTTTTTT. Protein: CASSSSATANTGELFF.

In DNA form, the CDR3 reads TGCGCCAGCAGCTTGGTACAGAGCTCCTACAATGAGCAGTTCTTC. It translates to CASSLVQSSYNEQFF. The chain employs TRBV5-1 and TRBJ2-1; D gene uncertain. V was trimmed by 0 bases and J by 0 bases, leaving 7 bases between them. The CDR3 spans 15 residues. Germline V gene lookup returns CDR1 SGHRS and CDR2 YFSETQ.

The rearrangement joins TRBV6-5 to TRBJ2-1; D is undetermined. The germline V gene has CDR1 MNHEY and CDR2 SVGAGI. Trimming cost V 5 bases and J 5 bases, with 4 bases left between them. The CDR3 totals 11 residues. Here the CDR3 reads CASSRDNEQFF. The DNA for the CDR3 is TGTGCCAGCAGTCGAGACAATGAGCAGTTCTTC.

The rearrangement links TRBV6-6 to TRBJ1-1; D call uncertain. The CDR3 consists of 12 residues. Between the trimmed V and J ends, which lost 7 bases and 0 bases, there was a span of 6 bases. The V gene's germline CDR1 is MNHNY and CDR2 SVGAGI (reference sequence). CDR3 in amino acids: CASIGLNTEAFF. CDR3 nucleotide sequence: TGTGCCAGCATCGGATTGAACACTGAAGCTTTCTTT.

The rearrangement joins TRBV7-9 to TRBJ2-2, with 10 nucleotides matching TRBD2. Germline-derived CDR1 and CDR2 are SEHNR and FQNEAQ (reference sequence). V shed 2 bases and J 0 bases; nucleotides not matched to a gene: 9. The CDR3 covers 19 residues. The CDR3 DNA reads TGTGCCAGCAGCTTATGGGGTAGCGGGAGGTACGCGAACACCGGGGAGCTGTTTTTT. Translated: CASSLWGSGRYANTGELFF.

This chain links TRBV2 with TRBJ2-1; possibly TRBD2 for D (5 bases). The germline V gene encodes CDR1 SNHLY and CDR2 FYNNEI. The CDR3 extends over 14 amino acids. V was trimmed by 1 base and J by 9 bases, leaving 13 bases between them. Written as DNA, the CDR3 is TGTGCCAGCAGTGAAGGTAGAGGAGGCGGTGAGCAGTTCTTC. Amino acids: CASSEGRGGGEQFF.